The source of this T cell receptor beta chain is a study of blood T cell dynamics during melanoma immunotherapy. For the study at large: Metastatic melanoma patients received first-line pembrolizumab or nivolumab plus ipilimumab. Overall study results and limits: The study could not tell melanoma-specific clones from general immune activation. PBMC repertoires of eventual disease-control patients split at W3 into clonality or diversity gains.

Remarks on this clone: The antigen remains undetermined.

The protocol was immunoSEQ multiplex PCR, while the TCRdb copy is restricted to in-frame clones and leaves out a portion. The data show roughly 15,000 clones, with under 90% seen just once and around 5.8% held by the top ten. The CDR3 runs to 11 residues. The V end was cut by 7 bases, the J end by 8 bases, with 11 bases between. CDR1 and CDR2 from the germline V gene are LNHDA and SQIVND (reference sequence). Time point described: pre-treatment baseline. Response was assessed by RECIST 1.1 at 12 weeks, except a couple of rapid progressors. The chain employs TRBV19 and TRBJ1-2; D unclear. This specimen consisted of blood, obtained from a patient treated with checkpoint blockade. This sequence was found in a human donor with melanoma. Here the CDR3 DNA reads TGTGCCAGTACAGGATCTTGGGGCTACACCTTC. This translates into CASTGSWGYTF.